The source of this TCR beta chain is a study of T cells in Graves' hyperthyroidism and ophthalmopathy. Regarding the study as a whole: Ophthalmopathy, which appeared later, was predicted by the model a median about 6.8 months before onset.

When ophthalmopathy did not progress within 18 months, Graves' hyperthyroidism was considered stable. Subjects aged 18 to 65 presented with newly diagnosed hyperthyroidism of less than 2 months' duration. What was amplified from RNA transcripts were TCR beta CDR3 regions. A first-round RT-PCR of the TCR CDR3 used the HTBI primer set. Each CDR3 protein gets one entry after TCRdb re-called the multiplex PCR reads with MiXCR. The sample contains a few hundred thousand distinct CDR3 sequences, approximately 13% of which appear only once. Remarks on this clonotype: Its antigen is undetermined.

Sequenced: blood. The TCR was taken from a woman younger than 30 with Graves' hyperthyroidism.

The CDR3 nucleotides read TGTGCCAGCAGCTTAGACGTCCCGACATTTCTCTCTGGGGCCAACGTCCTGACTTTC. Translated, it gives CASSLDVPTFLSGANVLTF. The chain combines TRBV11-2 with TRBJ2-6; D call uncertain. Germline-derived CDR1 and CDR2 are SGHAT and FQNNGV. The CDR3 is made up of 19 amino acids. The V gene lost 0 bases and the J gene lost 0 bases, with 15 bases spanning the gap.